This T cell receptor (beta chain) came from a study of T-cell memory formation after mild COVID-19. This clonotype was counted only a few times. Each CDR3 protein gets one entry after TCRdb re-called the 5' RACE reads with MiXCR. Of just under 350,000 distinct CDR3 sequences in the sample, approximately 12% were seen once. This CDR3 has 15 amino acids. V dropped 2 bases and J dropped 2; count of bases not matched to a gene: 4. Germline loops: CDR1 SGHRS, CDR2 YFSETQ. The chain employs TRBV5-1 and TRBJ1-5, with TRBD1 matching over 7 bases. The TCR comes from a man aged 18 to 29 who had mild COVID-19 (a few samples of this study predate the infection). Cell type and time point are not known. What was sequenced was PBMCs or a T cell subset sorted from them (not recorded which). DNA for the CDR3: TGCGCCAGCAGCTTCACAGGGGAAGGCAATCAGCCCCAGCATTTT. This codes for CASSFTGEGNQPQHF. Looking up the rest from reference TRBV5-1 and TRBJ1-5 gives the full variable domain: KAGVTQTPRYLIKTRGQQVTLSCSPISGHRSVSWYQQTPGQGLQFLFEYFSETQRNKGNFPGRFSGRQFSNSRSEMNVSTLELGDSALYLCASSFTGEGNQPQHFGDGTRLSIL.